Following are 13 T cell receptor beta chains from one sample sequenced in a study of cytomegalovirus exposure and HLA in healthy donors. PCR employed 60 Vbeta and 13 Jbeta primers. Generated by immunoSEQ multiplex PCR, the TCRdb table keeps only in-frame clones and is missing some. Of fewer than 200,000 clones listed, about 85% are singletons. The sequenced sample consisted of PBMCs. The origin of the receptors is a woman in her forties or fifties in good health and CMV-seropositive.

The chain combines TRBV6-4 with TRBJ1-5, with no clear D. The CDR3 loop spans 13 amino acids. The germline V and J ends were trimmed by 4 bases and 4 bases, with 8 bases remaining between them. From germline, CDR1 is MRHNA and CDR2 SNTAGT. In DNA, the CDR3 is TGTGCCAGCAGTGCGGAGGGAAATCAGCCCCAGCATTTT. Its protein is CASSAEGNQPQHF.

The V call is TRBV9, the J call TRBJ2-5; 8 bases align to TRBD2. Trimming at V came to 4 bases and at J to 2 bases, leaving 10 bases not matched to a gene. The CDR3 spans 16 residues. Germline assignment: CDR1 SGDLS and CDR2 YYNGEE. CDR3 protein: CASSPRAGVGQETQYF. The CDR3 DNA follows: TGTGCCAGCAGCCCCCGAGCGGGAGTGGGACAAGAGACCCAGTACTTC.

The chain carries TRBV19 and TRBJ1-5; 8 bases map to TRBD1. The CDR3 totals 19 residues. J was trimmed by 0 bases and V by 5 bases; bases with no gene match: 15. Germline CDR1 and CDR2: LNHDA and SQIVND (reference sequence). CDR3 nucleotide sequence: TGTGCCAGTAGTCCCAGAGGGACAGGATTTGGCTATAGCAATCAGCCCCAGCATTTT. It yields the protein CASSPRGTGFGYSNQPQHF.

This chain uses TRBV1 with TRBJ2-4; the table calls TRBD2, which could not be checked here. TRBV1 corresponds to a pseudogene. The CDR3 runs to 17 residues. CDR3 in amino acids: CTSSQVYHDNAKNIQYF. The CDR3 region has the DNA TGCACCAGCAGCCAAGTCTACCACGATAACGCCAAAAACATTCAGTACTTC.

This chain connects TRBV29-1 to TRBJ1-1, with unresolved D. From germline, CDR1 is SQVTM and CDR2 ANQGSEA. The CDR3 runs 13 residues. Deletions cut 7 bases from V and 1 base from J, with 13 bases between. The CDR3 nucleotides read TGCAGCGCCCCGTCGGAGGGGAACACTGAAGCTTTCTTT. Amino acids: CSAPSEGNTEAFF.

CDR3 nucleotides: TGTGCCAGCAGCCCGTCGGGGACCCAGTACTTC. Translation gives CASSPSGTQYF. The V gene is TRBV7-2, the J gene TRBJ2-5; D remains unclear. There are 11 residues in the CDR3. CDR1 is SGHTA, CDR2 FQGNSA, per germline. Trimming took 5 bases from V and 7 from J, leaving 8 bases between them.

A remark on this clone: At one end, the junction sequence differs from germline, possibly due to a read error. The V call is TRBV5-4, the J call TRBJ1-5; possibly TRBD1 for D (5 bases). Germline lookup yields CDR1 SGHNT and CDR2 YYREEE (reference sequence). CDR3 length: 14 residues. CDR3 loop: CASSAGTSDQPQHF. Here the CDR3 DNA reads TGTGCCAGCAGCGCCGGGACTAGCGATCAGCCCCAGCATTTT.

The chain links TRBV6-5 to TRBJ2-7, with D perhaps TRBD2 (6 bases). V was pared by 2 bases and J by 0 bases, with 11 bases between. The CDR3 covers 15 residues. Germline CDR1 and CDR2: MNHEY and SVGAGI. This chain's CDR3 is CASSYIRESSYEQYF. The CDR3 coding sequence is TGTGCCAGCAGTTACATTCGGGAGAGCTCCTACGAGCAGTACTTC.

This clone has a handful of counts. The chain carries TRBV4-3 and TRBJ1-1; D remains unclear. Trimming removed 3 bases at V and 6 bases at J, with 17 bases between. Germline V CDR1 and CDR2: LGHNA, YSLEER. The CDR3 runs 15 residues. The CDR3 DNA follows: TGCGCCAGCAGCCAGACCTACTTCGCAGGTGCTGAAGCTTTCTTT. Translation gives CASSQTYFAGAEAFF.

The chain has TRBV7-2 and TRBJ1-4, with TRBD1 matching over 7 bases. Germline CDR1 is SGHTA and CDR2 is FQGNSA. Trimming removed 5 bases from V and 4 bases from J; junction bases left unmatched: 4. The CDR3 contains 14 residues. CDR3 nucleotide sequence: TGTGCCAGCAGCAACAGGGACAGTAATGAAAAACTGTTTTTT. It specifies CASSNRDSNEKLFF.

This rearrangement joins TRBV19 to TRBJ2-7; 13 bases are a match to TRBD2. The length of the CDR3 is 15 residues. The germline gives CDR1 LNHDA, CDR2 SQIVND (reference sequence). With V trimmed by 4 bases and J by 3 bases, 3 bases remained unmatched. The CDR3 nucleotides read TGTGCCAGTAGTACCGGACTAGCGGGGGACTACGAGCAGTACTTC. Amino acid sequence: CASSTGLAGDYEQYF.

This rearrangement joins TRBV15 to TRBJ2-1; 7 bases match TRBD1. CDR1 is LNHNV and CDR2 is YYDKDF in the germline V gene (reference sequence). CDR3 length: 15 residues. After removal of 8 bases from V and 3 bases from J, the junction contained 10 bases not matched to a gene. The CDR3 reads CATALRGGGYNEQFF. The CDR3 DNA reads as TGTGCCACCGCCTTAAGAGGGGGCGGCTACAATGAGCAGTTCTTC. Supplemented by reference TRBV15 and TRBJ2-1, the full variable domain reads DAMVIQNPRYQVTQFGKPVTLSCSQTLNHNVMYWYQQKSSQAPKLLFHYYDKDFNNEADTPDNFQSRRPNTSFCFLDIRSPGLGDTAMYLCATALRGGGYNEQFFGPGTRLTVL.

V gene TRBV6-5 combines with J gene TRBJ2-1; 8 bases match TRBD1. CDR3 size: 15 residues. Germline V lookup: CDR1 MNHEY, CDR2 SVGAGI. After removal of 4 bases from V and 1 base from J, the junction contained 3 bases not matched to a gene. DNA of the CDR3: TGTGCCAGCAGTTCCACAGGGGGGTCCTACAATGAGCAGTTCTTC. As protein: CASSSTGGSYNEQFF.